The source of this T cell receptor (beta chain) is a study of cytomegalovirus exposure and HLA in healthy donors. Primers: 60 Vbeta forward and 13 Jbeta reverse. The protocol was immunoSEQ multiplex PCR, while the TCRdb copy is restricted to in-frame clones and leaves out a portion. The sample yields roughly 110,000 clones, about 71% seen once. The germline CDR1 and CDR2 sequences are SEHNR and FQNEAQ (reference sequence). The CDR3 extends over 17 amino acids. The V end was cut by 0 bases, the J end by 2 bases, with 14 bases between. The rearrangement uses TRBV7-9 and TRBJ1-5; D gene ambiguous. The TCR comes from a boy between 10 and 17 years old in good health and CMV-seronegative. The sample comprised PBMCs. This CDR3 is CASSLARDSTGNQPQHF. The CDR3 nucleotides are TGTGCCAGCAGCTTAGCGAGGGATTCTACGGGCAATCAGCCCCAGCATTTT.